The sequence of this TCR beta chain was determined in a study of blood T cells in healthy people across ages. Next came a second PCR, run for about 6 to 11 cycles, which used a sample-barcoded 5' primer along with a J-beta primer mix. Each cDNA molecule was tagged by a template-switch adaptor that had 12 random nucleotides. TCRdb reanalysed the 5' RACE reads using MiXCR and keeps one entry per CDR3 protein. The table lists 1.5 million to 2 million distinct CDR3 sequences, around 42% of them singletons. This clonotype was counted a single time. Donors ranged from roughly 6 to 100 years old and were healthy Caucasians in Russia. The source of this sequence is a human donor in good health. Material: blood.

This chain's CDR3 is CASSLVVRAAGELFF. CDR3 in DNA: TGTGCCAGCAGCTTAGTGGTCAGGGCGGCGGGGGAGCTGTTTTTT. V usage is TRBV7-8 and J usage is TRBJ2-2; maybe TRBD1 (5 bases). This CDR3 is built from 15 residues. Germline loops: CDR1 SGHVS, CDR2 FQNEAQ. The V gene lost 1 base and the J gene lost 8 bases, with 14 bases spanning the gap.